A single sample is the source of the 5 T cell receptor beta chains below, sequenced in a study of cytotoxic CD8 clonotypes in ibrutinib-treated CLL (dated by TCRdb to about 2021). The sample's time point label, decoded: around 25 months on ibrutinib. Libraries came from the immunoSEQ multiplex PCR assay. TCRdb obtained this table from immuneACCESS and retained in-frame rearrangements with V and J assigned. These tables miss some clones; where compared with another copy, unresolved V genes account for less than half of the shortfall, and the remainder is unexplained. The sample table holds around 250,000 clones, of which less than 75% were seen once. Together, the top ten hold roughly 14% of the sample. The sample consisted of PBMCs, taken after 24 months of ibrutinib treatment. These receptor sequences come from a human donor with chronic lymphocytic leukemia.

This clone has a handful of counts. The V and J genes are TRBV30 and TRBJ1-2; D gene ambiguous. Trimming shortened V by 2 bases and J by 8 bases, and 12 bases separated the two germline ends. The CDR3 is 12 amino acids. Germline V gene sequence: CDR1 GTSNPN, CDR2 SVGIG (reference sequence). The CDR3, as DNA: TGTGCCTGGAGTCGCCAGACGGGAGGCTACACCTTC. It is translated as CAWSRQTGGYTF.

This chain links TRBV2 with TRBJ2-6; D perhaps matches TRBD1 (6 bases). This CDR3 is 20 amino acids long. Germline-derived CDR1 and CDR2 are SNHLY and FYNNEI. V lost 0 bases and J 0 bases, leaving 18 bases between the germline ends. CDR3: CASSEANPQGIPSGANVLTF. CDR3 coding DNA: TGTGCCAGCAGTGAAGCGAACCCACAGGGTATTCCCTCTGGGGCCAACGTCCTGACTTTC.

The rearrangement joins TRBV11-3 to TRBJ2-3; D perhaps matches TRBD2 (6 bases). This CDR3 is built from 16 residues. Trimming removed 4 bases from V and 2 bases from J, with 16 bases in between. Germline values: CDR1 SGHNT, CDR2 YENEEA. The CDR3: CASSSGGPIDTDTQYF. The CDR3, as DNA: TGTGCCAGCAGCTCAGGAGGGCCGATTGACACAGATACGCAGTATTTT.

V usage is TRBV7-3 and J usage is TRBJ2-1; the D gene is possibly TRBD2 (6 bases). The CDR3 length is 13 residues. In germline, CDR1 is SGHTA, CDR2 FQGTGA. Trimming pared 4 bases from V and 10 bases from J, leaving 14 bases between. This CDR3 is CASSWEGGREQFF. The CDR3 bases are TGTGCCAGCAGCTGGGAAGGAGGGAGGGAGCAGTTCTTC.

CDR3 residues: CASSQDLGVGVATYEQYF. CDR3 nucleotides: TGTGCCAGCAGCCAAGATCTCGGTGTCGGAGTAGCAACCTACGAGCAGTACTTC. The chain links TRBV4-2 to TRBJ2-7, with D unresolved. The CDR3 extends over 18 amino acids. V was clipped by 0 bases and J by 2 bases, with 20 bases between them. The V gene's germline CDR1 is LGHNA and CDR2 YNFKEQ.